This paragraph covers one T cell receptor (beta chain) sequence. Primers for the PCR totalled 60 Vbeta and 13 Jbeta. Libraries were prepared by immunoSEQ multiplex PCR; TCRdb keeps only in-frame clonotypes and omits some of them. This sample has 84,000 or so clones, with 84% found just once. The data derive from a study of cytomegalovirus exposure and HLA in healthy donors. Trimming removed 1 base from V and 7 bases from J; junction bases left unmatched: 5. Germline assignment: CDR1 SGHRS and CDR2 YFSETQ. This CDR3 contains 15 residues. The chain couples TRBV5-1 to TRBJ2-2, with TRBD2 identical over 9 bases. Input material: PBMCs. This TCR was sampled from a woman aged 45 to 65 in good health and CMV-seronegative. CDR3 DNA sequence: TGCGCCAGCAGCTTGTCCGGGACTAGCATCGGGGAGCTGTTTTTT. This sequence encodes CASSLSGTSIGELFF.